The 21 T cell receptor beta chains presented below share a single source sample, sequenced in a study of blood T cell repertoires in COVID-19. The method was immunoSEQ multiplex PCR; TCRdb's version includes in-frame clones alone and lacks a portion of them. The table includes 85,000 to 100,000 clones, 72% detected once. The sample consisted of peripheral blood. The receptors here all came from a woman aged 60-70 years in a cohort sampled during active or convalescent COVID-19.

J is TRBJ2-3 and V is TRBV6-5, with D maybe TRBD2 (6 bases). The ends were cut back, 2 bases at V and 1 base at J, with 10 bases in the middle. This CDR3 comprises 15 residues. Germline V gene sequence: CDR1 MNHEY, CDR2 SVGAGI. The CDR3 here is CASSYGGLRTDTQYF. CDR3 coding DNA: TGTGCCAGCAGTTACGGGGGGTTGCGCACAGATACGCAGTATTTT.

The DNA for the CDR3 is TGTGCCAGCAGCCCCTGGTCAATCGGGGGAGGATACACCTTC. This encodes CASSPWSIGGGYTF. The chain carries TRBV7-9 and TRBJ1-2; D perhaps matches TRBD1 (5 bases). V gave up 5 bases and J gave up 11 bases, with 21 bases separating them. CDR1 is SEHNR and CDR2 is FQNEAQ in the germline V gene (reference sequence). This CDR3 region has 14 residues.

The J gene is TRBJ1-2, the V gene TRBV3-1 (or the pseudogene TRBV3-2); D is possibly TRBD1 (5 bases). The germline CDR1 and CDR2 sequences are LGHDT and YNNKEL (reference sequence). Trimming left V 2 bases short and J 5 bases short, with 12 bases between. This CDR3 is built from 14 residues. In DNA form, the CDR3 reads TGTGCCAGCAGCCAAACCGGGACTATATATGGCTACACCTTC. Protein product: CASSQTGTIYGYTF.

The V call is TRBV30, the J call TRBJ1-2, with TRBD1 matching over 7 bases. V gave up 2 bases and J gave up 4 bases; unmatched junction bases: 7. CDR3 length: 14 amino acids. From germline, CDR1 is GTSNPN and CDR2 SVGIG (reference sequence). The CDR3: CAWSRDRITYGYTF. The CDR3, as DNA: TGTGCCTGGAGTCGGGACAGAATCACCTATGGCTACACCTTC.

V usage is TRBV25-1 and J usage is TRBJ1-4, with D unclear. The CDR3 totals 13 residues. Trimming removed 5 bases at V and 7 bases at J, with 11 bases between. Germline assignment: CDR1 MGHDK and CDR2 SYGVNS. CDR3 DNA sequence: TGTGCCAGCAGTACGGGATTGTTTGAAAAACTGTTTTTT. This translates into CASSTGLFEKLFF. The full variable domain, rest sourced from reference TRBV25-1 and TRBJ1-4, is EADIYQTPRYLVIGTGKKITLECSQTMGHDKMYWYQQDPGMELHLIHYSYGVNSTEKGDLSSESTVSRIRTEHFPLTLESARPSHTSQYLCASSTGLFEKLFFGSGTQLSVL.

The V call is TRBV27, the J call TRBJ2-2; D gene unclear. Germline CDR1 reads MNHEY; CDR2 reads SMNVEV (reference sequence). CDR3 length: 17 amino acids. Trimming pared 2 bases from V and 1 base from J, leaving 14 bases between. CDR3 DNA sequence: TGTGCCAGCAGTTTACTTGGGCTAATAGGGAACACCGGGGAGCTGTTTTTT. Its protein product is CASSLLGLIGNTGELFF.

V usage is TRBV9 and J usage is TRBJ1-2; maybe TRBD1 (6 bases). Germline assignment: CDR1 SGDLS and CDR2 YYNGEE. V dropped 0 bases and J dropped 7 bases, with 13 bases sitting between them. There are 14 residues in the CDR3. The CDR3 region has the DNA TGTGCCAGCAGCGTAGGTCAGGGGCTGAGTGGCTACACCTTC. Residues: CASSVGQGLSGYTF.

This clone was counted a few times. CDR3 loop: CASSGGPSGTDTQYF. As DNA, the CDR3 is TGCGCCAGCAGTGGGGGGCCCTCGGGCACAGATACGCAGTATTTT. V and J are TRBV10-1 and TRBJ2-3, with D maybe TRBD1 (6 bases). This CDR3 region has 15 residues. In germline, CDR1 is WNHNN, CDR2 SYGVQD (reference sequence). With 4 bases removed from V and 1 base from J, the gap between germline ends came to 12 bases.

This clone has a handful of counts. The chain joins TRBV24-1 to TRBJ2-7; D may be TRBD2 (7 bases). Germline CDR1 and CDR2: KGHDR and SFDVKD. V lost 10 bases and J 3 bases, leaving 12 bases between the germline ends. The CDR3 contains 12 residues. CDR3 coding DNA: TGTGCCACACAGGGAGGGGGCTACGAGCAGTACTTC. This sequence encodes CATQGGGYEQYF.

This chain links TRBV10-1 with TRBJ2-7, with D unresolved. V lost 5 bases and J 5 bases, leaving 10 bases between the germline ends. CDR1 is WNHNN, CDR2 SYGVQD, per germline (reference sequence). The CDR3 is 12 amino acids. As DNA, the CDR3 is TGCGCCAGCAGTAACAGTGTACACGAGCAGTACTTC. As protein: CASSNSVHEQYF.

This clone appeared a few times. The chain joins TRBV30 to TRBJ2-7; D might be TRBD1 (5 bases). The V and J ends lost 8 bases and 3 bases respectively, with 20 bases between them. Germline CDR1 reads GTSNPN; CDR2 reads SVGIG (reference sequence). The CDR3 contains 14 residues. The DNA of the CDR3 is TGTGCCGGCCACCTGCCAGGGCAAAGCTACGAGCAGTACTTC. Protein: CAGHLPGQSYEQYF.

This CDR3 reads CASSQEAGSHEQYF. CDR3 coding DNA: TGTGCCAGCAGCCAAGAGGCGGGGAGCCACGAGCAGTACTTC. The gene calls are TRBV4-2 and TRBJ2-7, with a tentative D call TRBD2 (6 bases). V was trimmed by 0 bases and J by 5 bases, leaving 11 bases between them. Looked up from germline, CDR1 is LGHNA and CDR2 is YNFKEQ. The CDR3 has 14 amino acids.

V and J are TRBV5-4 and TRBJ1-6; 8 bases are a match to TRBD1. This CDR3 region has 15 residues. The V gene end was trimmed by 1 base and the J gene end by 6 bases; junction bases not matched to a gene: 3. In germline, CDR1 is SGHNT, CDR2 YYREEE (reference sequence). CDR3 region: CASSLLQGVNSPLHF. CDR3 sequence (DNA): TGTGCCAGCAGCTTGCTACAGGGGGTTAATTCACCCCTCCACTTT. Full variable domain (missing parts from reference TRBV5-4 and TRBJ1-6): ETGVTQSPTHLIKTRGQQVTLRCSSQSGHNTVSWYQQALGQGPQFIFQYYREEENGRGNFPPRFSGLQFPNYSSELNVNALELDDSALYLCASSLLQGVNSPLHFGNGTRLTVT.

The CDR3 DNA reads TGTGCCAGCAGCTCAGATCAGGGGACCCTTAACTATGGCTACACCTTC. Translation: CASSSDQGTLNYGYTF. This chain uses TRBV7-9 with TRBJ1-2; D is perhaps TRBD1 (6 bases). The V gene's germline CDR1 is SEHNR and CDR2 FQNEAQ (reference sequence). V was cut by 4 bases and J by 1 base, with 16 bases left in between. The CDR3 covers 16 residues.

The CDR3 DNA reads as TGTGCCAGCAACCGACAGGGGGCAACCGGGGAGCTGTTTTTT. It encodes CASNRQGATGELFF. V and J are TRBV3-1 (or the pseudogene TRBV3-2) and TRBJ2-2, with 10 bases identical to TRBD1. Germline V gives CDR1 LGHDT, CDR2 YNNKEL (reference sequence). The CDR3 extends over 14 amino acids. With 7 bases clipped from V and 5 bases from J, the junction kept 4 bases outside the gene matches.

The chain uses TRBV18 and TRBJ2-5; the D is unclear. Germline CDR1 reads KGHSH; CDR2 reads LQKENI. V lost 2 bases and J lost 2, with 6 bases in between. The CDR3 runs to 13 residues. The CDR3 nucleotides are TGTGCCAGCTCACCAGCAACACAAGAGACCCAGTACTTC. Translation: CASSPATQETQYF.

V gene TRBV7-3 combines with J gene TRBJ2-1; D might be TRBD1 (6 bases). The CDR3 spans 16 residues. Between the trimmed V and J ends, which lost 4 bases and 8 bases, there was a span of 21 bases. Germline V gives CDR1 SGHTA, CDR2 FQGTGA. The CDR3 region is CASSSPGTHGVHEQFF. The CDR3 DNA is TGTGCCAGCAGCTCGCCCGGGACACATGGGGTCCATGAGCAGTTCTTC.

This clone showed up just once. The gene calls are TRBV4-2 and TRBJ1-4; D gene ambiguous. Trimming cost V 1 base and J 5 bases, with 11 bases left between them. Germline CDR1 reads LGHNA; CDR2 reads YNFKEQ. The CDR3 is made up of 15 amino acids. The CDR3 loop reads CASSQVGAGNEKLFF. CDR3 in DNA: TGTGCCAGCAGCCAAGTCGGCGCGGGAAATGAAAAACTGTTTTTT.

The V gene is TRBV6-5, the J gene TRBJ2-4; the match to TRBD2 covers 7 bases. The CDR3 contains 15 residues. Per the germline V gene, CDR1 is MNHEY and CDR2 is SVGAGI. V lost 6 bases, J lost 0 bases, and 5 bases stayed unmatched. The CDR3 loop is CASRAGELAKNIQYF. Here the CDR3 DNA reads TGTGCCAGCAGGGCGGGGGAACTAGCCAAAAACATTCAGTACTTC.

The CDR3 DNA reads as TGTGCCACCAGCAGAGATTTGGGGAGCTCCTATAATTCACCCCTCCACTTT. It is translated as CATSRDLGSSYNSPLHF. The chain links TRBV15 to TRBJ1-6; D remains unclear. CDR1 LNHNV and CDR2 YYDKDF come from the germline V gene (reference sequence). Trimming cost V 0 bases and J 0 bases, with 9 bases left between them. The CDR3 is 17 amino acids.

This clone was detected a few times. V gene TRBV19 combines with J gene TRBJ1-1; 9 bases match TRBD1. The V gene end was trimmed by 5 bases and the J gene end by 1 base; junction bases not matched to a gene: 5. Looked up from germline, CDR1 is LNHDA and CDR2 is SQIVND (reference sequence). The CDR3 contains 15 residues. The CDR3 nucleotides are TGTGCCAGTAGTCCACGGGACAGGGAGAACACTGAAGCTTTCTTT. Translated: CASSPRDRENTEAFF.